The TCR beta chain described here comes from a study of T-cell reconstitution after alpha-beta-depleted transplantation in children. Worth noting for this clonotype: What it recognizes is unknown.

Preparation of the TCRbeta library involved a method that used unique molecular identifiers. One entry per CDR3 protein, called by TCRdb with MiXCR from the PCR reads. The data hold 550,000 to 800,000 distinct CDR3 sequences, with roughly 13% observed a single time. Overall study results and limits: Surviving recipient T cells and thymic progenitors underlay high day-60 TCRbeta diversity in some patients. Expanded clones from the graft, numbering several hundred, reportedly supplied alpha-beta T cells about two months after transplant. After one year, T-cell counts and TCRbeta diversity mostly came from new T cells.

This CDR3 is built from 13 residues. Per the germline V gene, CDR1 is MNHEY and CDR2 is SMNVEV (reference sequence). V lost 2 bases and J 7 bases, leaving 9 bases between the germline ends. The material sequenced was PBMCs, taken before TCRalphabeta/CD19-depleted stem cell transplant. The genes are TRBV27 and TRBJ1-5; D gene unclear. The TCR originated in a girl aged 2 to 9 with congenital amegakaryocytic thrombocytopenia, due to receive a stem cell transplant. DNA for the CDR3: TGTGCCAGCAGTTTAGGGTATCTCCAGCCCCAGCATTTT. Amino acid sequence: CASSLGYLQPQHF.